This TCR beta chain was profiled in a study of T cell changes during pregnancy in multiple sclerosis. V lost 0 bases and J lost 7, with 9 bases in between. The CDR3 is made up of 13 amino acids. Germline values: CDR1 MNHNS, CDR2 SASEGT. Assay used: immunoSEQ multiplex PCR; TCRdb lists only in-frame clones, some missing. The table has over 60,000 clones, roughly 89% seen once; the top ten hold about 0.75%. The clonotype was recovered from a female donor in good health, enrolled as a control in a pregnancy study. The chain is built from TRBV6-1 and TRBJ1-1, with D unresolved. The source was peripheral blood, collected in the third trimester of pregnancy. CDR3 sequence reads: CASSEALAIEAFF. CDR3 coding DNA: TGTGCCAGCAGTGAAGCGTTAGCGATTGAAGCTTTCTTT.